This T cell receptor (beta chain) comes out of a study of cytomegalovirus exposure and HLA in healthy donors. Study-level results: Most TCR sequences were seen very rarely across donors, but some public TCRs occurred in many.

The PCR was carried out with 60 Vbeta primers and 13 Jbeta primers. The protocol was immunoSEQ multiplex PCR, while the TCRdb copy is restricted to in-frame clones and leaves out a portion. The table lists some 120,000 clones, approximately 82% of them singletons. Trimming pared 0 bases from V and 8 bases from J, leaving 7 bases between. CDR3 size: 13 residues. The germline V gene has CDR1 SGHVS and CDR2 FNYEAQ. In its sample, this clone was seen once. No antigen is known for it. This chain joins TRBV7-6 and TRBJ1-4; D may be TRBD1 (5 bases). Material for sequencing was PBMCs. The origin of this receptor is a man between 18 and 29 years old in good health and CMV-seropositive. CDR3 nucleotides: TGTGCCAGCAGCTTAGCGCGGGACGAAAAACTGTTTTTT. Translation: CASSLARDEKLFF.